The clone carrying this TCR beta chain was found a few times. The data stem from a study of blood T cell repertoires in COVID-19. As for the study in general: Samples taken during acute and convalescent COVID-19 were collected in the United States, Italy and Spain.

As originally analysed: Amplification of reference gene primers provided the estimated nucleated cell counts. Clones were read by immunoSEQ multiplex PCR, and TCRdb kept only the in-frame ones, dropping some. V and J calls and clone size follow that table, whereas D and trimming were derived from the DNA. Of 20,000 to 25,000 clones in the sample, around 86% are singletons; the top ten hold around 3.7%. V gave up 4 bases and J gave up 6 bases; unmatched junction bases: 8. Looked up from germline, CDR1 is SGHKS and CDR2 is YYEKEE (reference sequence). CDR3 length equals 15 residues. The chain uses TRBV5-5 and TRBJ1-4, with 8 bases that match TRBD1. This TCR was sampled from a man aged 50-60 years with active COVID-19. Sequenced input: peripheral blood. The CDR3 sequence: CASSPGGAIYEKLFF. In DNA, the CDR3 is TGTGCCAGCAGCCCAGGGGGCGCGATCTATGAAAAACTGTTTTTT.